This entry features one T cell receptor (beta chain) sequence. The CDR3 totals 14 residues. The V gene lost 7 bases and the J gene lost 0 bases, with 11 bases spanning the gap. Germline lookup yields CDR1 SGHTA and CDR2 FQGTGA. This entry belongs to a study of blood T cells in healthy people across ages. Using a J-beta primer mix together with a sample-barcoded 5' primer, a second PCR was run for roughly 7 to 11 cycles. TCRdb re-called the 5' RACE reads with MiXCR, one entry per CDR3 protein. The data contain some 1.8 million distinct CDR3 sequences, roughly two fifths of them seen just once; the ten biggest clones take up roughly 23%.

Sequencing input: blood. This receptor was obtained from a human donor in good health. The chain employs TRBV7-3 and TRBJ2-3; D remains ambiguous. CDR3 sequence reads: CASKGKVSTDTQYF. The DNA for the CDR3 is TGTGCCAGCAAAGGGAAGGTTAGCACAGATACGCAGTATTTT. The full variable domain, rest sourced from reference TRBV7-3 and TRBJ2-3, is GAGVSQTPSNKVTEKGKYVELRCDPISGHTALYWYRQSLGQGPEFLIYFQGTGAADDSGLPNDRFFAVRPEGSVSTLKIQRTERGDSAVYLCASKGKVSTDTQYFGPGTRLTVL.